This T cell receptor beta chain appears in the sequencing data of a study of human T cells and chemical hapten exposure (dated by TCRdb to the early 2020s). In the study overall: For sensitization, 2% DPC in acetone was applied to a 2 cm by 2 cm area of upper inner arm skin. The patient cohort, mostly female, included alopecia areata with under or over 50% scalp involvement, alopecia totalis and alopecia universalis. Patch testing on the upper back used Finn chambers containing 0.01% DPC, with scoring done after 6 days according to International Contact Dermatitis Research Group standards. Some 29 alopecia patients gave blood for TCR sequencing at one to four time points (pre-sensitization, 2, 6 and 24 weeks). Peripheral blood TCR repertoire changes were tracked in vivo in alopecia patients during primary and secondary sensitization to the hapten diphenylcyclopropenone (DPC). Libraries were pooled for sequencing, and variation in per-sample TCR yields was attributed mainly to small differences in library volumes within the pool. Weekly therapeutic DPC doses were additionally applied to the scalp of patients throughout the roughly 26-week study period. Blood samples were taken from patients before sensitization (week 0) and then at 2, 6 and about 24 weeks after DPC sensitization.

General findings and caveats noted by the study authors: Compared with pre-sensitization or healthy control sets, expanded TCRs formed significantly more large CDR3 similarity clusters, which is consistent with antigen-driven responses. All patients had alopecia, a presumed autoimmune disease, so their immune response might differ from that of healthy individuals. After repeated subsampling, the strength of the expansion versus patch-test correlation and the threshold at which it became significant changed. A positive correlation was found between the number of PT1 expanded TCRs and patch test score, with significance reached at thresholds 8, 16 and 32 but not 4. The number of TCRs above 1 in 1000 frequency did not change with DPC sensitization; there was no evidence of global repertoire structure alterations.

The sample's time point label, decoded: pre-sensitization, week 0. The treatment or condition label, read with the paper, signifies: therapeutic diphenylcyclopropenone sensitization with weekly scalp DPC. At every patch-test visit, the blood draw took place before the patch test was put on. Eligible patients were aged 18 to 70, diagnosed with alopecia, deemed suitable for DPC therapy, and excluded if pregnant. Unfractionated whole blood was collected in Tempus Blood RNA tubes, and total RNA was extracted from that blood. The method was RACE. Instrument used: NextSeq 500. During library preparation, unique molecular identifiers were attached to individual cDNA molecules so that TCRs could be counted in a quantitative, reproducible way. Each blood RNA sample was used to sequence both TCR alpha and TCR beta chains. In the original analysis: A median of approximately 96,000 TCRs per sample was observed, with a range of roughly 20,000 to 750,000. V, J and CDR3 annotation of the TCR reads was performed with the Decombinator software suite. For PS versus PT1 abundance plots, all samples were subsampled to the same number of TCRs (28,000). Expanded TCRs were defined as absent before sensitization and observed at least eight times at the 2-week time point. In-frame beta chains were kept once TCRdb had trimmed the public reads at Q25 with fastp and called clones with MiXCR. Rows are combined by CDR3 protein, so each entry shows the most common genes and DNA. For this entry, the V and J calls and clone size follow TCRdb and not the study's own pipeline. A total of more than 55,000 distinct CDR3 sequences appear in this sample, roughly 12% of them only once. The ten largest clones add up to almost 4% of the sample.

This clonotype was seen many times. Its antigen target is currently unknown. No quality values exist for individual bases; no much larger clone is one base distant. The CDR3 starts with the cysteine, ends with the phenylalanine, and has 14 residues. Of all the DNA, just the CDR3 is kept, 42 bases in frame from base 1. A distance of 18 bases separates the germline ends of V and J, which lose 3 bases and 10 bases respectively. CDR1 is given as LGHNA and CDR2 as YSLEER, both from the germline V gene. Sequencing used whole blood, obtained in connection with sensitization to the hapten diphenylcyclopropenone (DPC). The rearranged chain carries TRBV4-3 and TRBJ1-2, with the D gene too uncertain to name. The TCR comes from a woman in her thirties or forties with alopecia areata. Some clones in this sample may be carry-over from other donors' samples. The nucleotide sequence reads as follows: TGCGCCAGCAGCCAGTCCCGGGCCCTGGAAGTCTACACCTTC. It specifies CASSQSRALEVYTF.